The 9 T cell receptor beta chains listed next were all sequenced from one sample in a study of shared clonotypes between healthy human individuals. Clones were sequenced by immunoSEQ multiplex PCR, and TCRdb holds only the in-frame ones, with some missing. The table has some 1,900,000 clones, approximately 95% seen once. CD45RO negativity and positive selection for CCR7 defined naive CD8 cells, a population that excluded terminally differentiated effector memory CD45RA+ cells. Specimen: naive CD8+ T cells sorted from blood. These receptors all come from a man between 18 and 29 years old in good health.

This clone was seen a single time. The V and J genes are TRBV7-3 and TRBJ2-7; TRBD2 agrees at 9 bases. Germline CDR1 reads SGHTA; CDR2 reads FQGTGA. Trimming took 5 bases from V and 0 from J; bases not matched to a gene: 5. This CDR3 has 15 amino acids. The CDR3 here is CASSESGGPSYEQYF. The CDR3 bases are TGTGCCAGCAGCGAAAGCGGGGGGCCCTCCTACGAGCAGTACTTC.

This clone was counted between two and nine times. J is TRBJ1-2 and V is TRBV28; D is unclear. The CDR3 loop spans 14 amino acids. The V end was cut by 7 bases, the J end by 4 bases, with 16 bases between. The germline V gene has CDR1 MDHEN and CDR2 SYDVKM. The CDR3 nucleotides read TGTGCCAGCACCCCTCTCTACGAACCCTATGGCTACACCTTC. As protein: CASTPLYEPYGYTF.

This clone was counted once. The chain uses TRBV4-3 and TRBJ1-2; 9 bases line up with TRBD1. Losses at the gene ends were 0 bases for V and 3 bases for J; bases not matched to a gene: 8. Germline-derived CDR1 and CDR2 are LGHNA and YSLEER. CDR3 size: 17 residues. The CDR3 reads CASSQEVIRQGDYGYTF. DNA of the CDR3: TGCGCCAGCAGCCAAGAAGTGATCAGACAGGGGGACTATGGCTACACCTTC.

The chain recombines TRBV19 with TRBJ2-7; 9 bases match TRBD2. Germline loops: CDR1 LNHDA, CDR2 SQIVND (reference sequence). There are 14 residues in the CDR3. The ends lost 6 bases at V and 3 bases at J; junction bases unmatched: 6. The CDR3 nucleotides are TGTGCCAGTAGCCAGGGACTAGCTAACTACGAGCAGTACTTC. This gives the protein CASSQGLANYEQYF. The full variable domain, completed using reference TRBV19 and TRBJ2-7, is DGGITQSPKYLFRKEGQNVTLSCEQNLNHDAMYWYRQDPGQGLRLIYYSQIVNDFQKGDIAEGYSVSREKKESFPLTVTSAQKNPTAFYLCASSQGLANYEQYFGPGTRLTVT.

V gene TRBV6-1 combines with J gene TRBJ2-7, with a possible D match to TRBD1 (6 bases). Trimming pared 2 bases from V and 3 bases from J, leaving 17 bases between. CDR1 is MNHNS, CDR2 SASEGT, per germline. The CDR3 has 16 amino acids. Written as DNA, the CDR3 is TGTGCCAGCAGTGAATTAGCCGGGACACAAATCTACGAGCAGTACTTC. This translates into CASSELAGTQIYEQYF.

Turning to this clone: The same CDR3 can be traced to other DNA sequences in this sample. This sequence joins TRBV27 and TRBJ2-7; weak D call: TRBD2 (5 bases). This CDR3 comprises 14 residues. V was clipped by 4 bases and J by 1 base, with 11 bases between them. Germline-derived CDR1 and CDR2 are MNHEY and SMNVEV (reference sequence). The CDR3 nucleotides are TGTGCCAGCAGTTGGGGAACGGGGTCCTACGAGCAGTACTTC. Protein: CASSWGTGSYEQYF.

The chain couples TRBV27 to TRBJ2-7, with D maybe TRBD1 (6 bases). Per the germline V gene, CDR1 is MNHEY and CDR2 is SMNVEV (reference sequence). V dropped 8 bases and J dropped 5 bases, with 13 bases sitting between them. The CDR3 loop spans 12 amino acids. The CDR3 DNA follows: TGTGCCAGCGCACAGGGCGTGAACGAGCAGTACTTC. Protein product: CASAQGVNEQYF.

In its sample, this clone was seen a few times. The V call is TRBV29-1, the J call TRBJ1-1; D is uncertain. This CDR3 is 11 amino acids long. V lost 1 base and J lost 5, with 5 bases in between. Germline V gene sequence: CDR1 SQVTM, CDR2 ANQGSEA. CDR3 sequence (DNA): TGCAGCGTTGAAGTGCGGACTGAAGCTTTCTTT. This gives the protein CSVEVRTEAFF.

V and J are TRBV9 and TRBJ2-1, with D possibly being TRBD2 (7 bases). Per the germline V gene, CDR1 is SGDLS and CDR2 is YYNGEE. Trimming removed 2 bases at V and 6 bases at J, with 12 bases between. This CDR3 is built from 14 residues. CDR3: CASSVGGGLNEQFF. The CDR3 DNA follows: TGTGCCAGCAGCGTGGGAGGGGGACTCAATGAGCAGTTCTTC. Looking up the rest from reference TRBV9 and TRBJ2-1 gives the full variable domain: DSGVTQTPKHLITATGQRVTLRCSPRSGDLSVYWYQQSLDQGLQFLIQYYNGEERAKGNILERFSAQQFPDLHSELNLSSLELGDSALYFCASSVGGGLNEQFFGPGTRLTVL.